This T cell receptor (beta chain) was observed in a study of T cell repertoires in cytomegalovirus infection. Study observations and caveats: There were carriers of CMV plus the relevant HLA, and cumulative public TCR beta family frequency identified them. Clonotype analysis showed dominance of the ex vivo response by HLA-C-restricted CMV-specific TCR beta clonotypes.

As for this clonotype: The antigen is unknown.

TCRdb fed the reads into MiXCR, producing one record per CDR3 protein. The repertoire consists of roughly 280,000 distinct CDR3 sequences, with roughly 13% occurring once and the leading ten covering around 8.8%. In germline, CDR1 is MGHRA, CDR2 YSYEKL. Trimming pared 0 bases from V and 1 base from J, leaving 15 bases between. The CDR3 is 17 amino acids. This TCR derives from a human donor in good health (CMV status not recorded). Some clones in this sample may be carry-over from other donors' samples. Sequences were obtained from PBMCs. The chain employs TRBV4-1 and TRBJ1-1; possibly TRBD1 for D (5 bases). The CDR3 bases are TGCGCCAGCAGCCAAGATCAGTTTGGCAGGGCGAACACTGAAGCTTTCTTT. This codes for CASSQDQFGRANTEAFF.